These 8 T cell receptor beta chains were all obtained from the same sample, sequenced in a study of a mutant IDH1 vaccine in newly diagnosed glioma. Sequenced by immunoSEQ multiplex PCR; TCRdb stores in-frame clones only, minus some. The table lists around 26,000 clones, 60% to 75% of them singletons. Their antigens are not known. The time point denotes: week 11, during vaccination. It was 300 ug of mutant IDH1 20-mer peptide that made up each vaccine dose, given with topical imiquimod. Sequenced here: peripheral blood mononuclear cells (PBMCs), sampled from a glioma patient whose treatment included an IDH1 peptide vaccine. These receptor sequences come from a man younger than 35 with glioma. Some clones in this sample may be carry-over from other donors' samples.

This clone was detected only a few times. The V and J genes are TRBV19 and TRBJ1-5, with unresolved D. The germline V gene encodes CDR1 LNHDA and CDR2 SQIVND (reference sequence). There are 15 residues in the CDR3. Trimming stripped 6 bases from V and 2 bases from J, with 14 bases between. Here the CDR3 DNA reads TGTGCCAGTAGCAGGAGCCTTAGAGGCAATCAGCCCCAGCATTTT. This encodes CASSRSLRGNQPQHF.

This chain connects TRBV18 to TRBJ1-2, with D unclear. The CDR3 sequence is 13 residues long. Germline V gene sequence: CDR1 KGHSH, CDR2 LQKENI. V was shortened by 2 bases and J by 1 base, with 5 bases between the two germline ends. The CDR3 DNA is TGTGCCAGCTCACCAGGGATTAACTATGGCTACACCTTC. Translated, it gives CASSPGINYGYTF.

This clone appeared a few times. This chain connects TRBV4-2 to TRBJ2-3; D uncertain. Germline V lookup: CDR1 LGHNA, CDR2 YNFKEQ. The length of the CDR3 is 16 residues. V lost 4 bases and J 3 bases, leaving 17 bases between the germline ends. CDR3 sequence reads: CASSPRGRARTDTQYF. CDR3 DNA sequence: TGTGCCAGCAGCCCCCGAGGTAGGGCTCGAACAGATACGCAGTATTTT.

The rearrangement links TRBV7-9 to TRBJ1-5; 9 bases fit TRBD1. In germline, CDR1 is SEHNR, CDR2 FQNEAQ (reference sequence). Germline trimming cut 1 base from V and 4 bases from J; bases unmatched to any gene: 5. CDR3 length: 16 residues. CDR3: CASSLGSTGGNQPQHF. The CDR3 DNA reads as TGTGCCAGCAGCTTAGGGTCGACAGGGGGTAATCAGCCCCAGCATTTT.

CDR3 sequence: CASSYGHTGNQPQHF. DNA of the CDR3: TGTGCCAGCAGTTACGGTCACACGGGCAATCAGCCCCAGCATTTT. This sequence joins TRBV6-5 and TRBJ1-5; D is ambiguous. CDR1 is MNHEY, CDR2 SVGAGI, per germline. There are 15 residues in the CDR3. V lost 2 bases to trimming and J lost 2 bases, with 10 bases between them.

In this sample, this clone turned up a few times. This sequence joins TRBV7-9 and TRBJ1-5, with a weak D call TRBD1 (6 bases). Trimming stripped 5 bases from V and 0 bases from J, with 17 bases between. The CDR3 is 17 residues long. Germline lookup yields CDR1 SEHNR and CDR2 FQNEAQ (reference sequence). The CDR3 coding sequence is TGTGCCAGCAGCCCCGGGGGGCGCGGGTATAGCAATCAGCCCCAGCATTTT. Translated, it gives CASSPGGRGYSNQPQHF.

This chain joins TRBV15 and TRBJ2-7; D remains ambiguous. V was pared by 0 bases and J by 6 bases, with 15 bases between. Germline CDR1 LNHNV, CDR2 YYDKDF (reference sequence). The CDR3 totals 15 residues. As DNA, the CDR3 is TGTGCCACCAGCAGAGATAATTGGGCAGTGATCGAGCAGTACTTC. Its translation: CATSRDNWAVIEQYF.

The chain uses TRBV4-3 and TRBJ2-5, with D hard to call. CDR3 length: 15 amino acids. Trimming pared 4 bases from V and 4 bases from J, leaving 16 bases between. Germline CDR1 is LGHNA and CDR2 is YSLEER. CDR3 nucleotides: TGCGCCAGCAGCCCCAGAAATGTAGCAAGAGAGACCCAGTACTTC. Its translation is CASSPRNVARETQYF.